Listed here are 5 T cell receptor beta chains from one sample, sequenced in a study of PD-L1 blockade in urothelial cancer. Measured with immunoSEQ multiplex PCR; TCRdb has only the in-frame clones, and not every one. The sample contains some 41,000 clones, more than 75% of which appear only once. This specimen consisted of PBMCs, obtained around atezolizumab (anti-PD-L1) treatment. The receptor set was obtained from a woman in her sixties or seventies with urothelial cancer.

V usage is TRBV28 and J usage is TRBJ2-1, with a weak D call TRBD2 (5 bases). The CDR3 runs 14 residues. Germline CDR1 is MDHEN and CDR2 is SYDVKM. V was clipped by 10 bases and J by 5 bases, with 18 bases between them. The CDR3 is CAILPTGINNEQFF. DNA for the CDR3: TGTGCCATCTTACCGACGGGGATAAACAATGAGCAGTTCTTC. Complete variable domain (other parts from reference TRBV28 and TRBJ2-1): DVKVTQSSRYLVKRTGEKVFLECVQDMDHENMFWYRQDPGLGLRLIYFSYDVKMKEKGDIPEGYSVSREKKERFSLILESASTNQTSMYLCAILPTGINNEQFFGPGTRLTVL.

This chain connects TRBV19 to TRBJ1-1, with 8 bases that match TRBD1. The germline CDR1 and CDR2 sequences are LNHDA and SQIVND (reference sequence). Losses at the gene ends were 5 bases for V and 4 bases for J; bases not matched to a gene: 6. This CDR3 is built from 14 residues. CDR3 sequence reads: CASSPGTGGTEAFF. The CDR3 bases are TGTGCCAGTAGTCCGGGGACAGGAGGCACTGAAGCTTTCTTT.

This clone was seen only once. The chain has TRBV7-2 and TRBJ1-2, with D tentatively TRBD1 (6 bases). This CDR3 has 15 amino acids. Germline values: CDR1 SGHTA, CDR2 FQGNSA. The V end lost 1 base, the J end lost 9 bases, and 18 bases lay between the germline ends. As DNA, the CDR3 is TGTGCCAGCAGCTTAGTTCGGGGGGCGCAGTCGCGCTACACCTTC. Translated, it gives CASSLVRGAQSRYTF. The full variable domain, in which reference TRBV7-2 and TRBJ1-2 provide the parts outside the CDR3, is GAGVSQSPSNKVTEKGKDVELRCDPISGHTALYWYRQSLGQGLEFLIYFQGNSAPDKSGLPSDRFSAERTGGSVSTLTIQRTQQEDSAVYLCASSLVRGAQSRYTFGSGTRLTVV.

The chain joins TRBV5-6 to TRBJ2-7, with 13 bases matching TRBD2. This CDR3 has 15 residues. CDR1 is SGHDT, CDR2 YYEEEE, per germline. V trimming: 4 bases; J trimming: 2 bases; junction bases outside the gene matches: 3. The CDR3 DNA is TGTGCCAGCAGCCAGGGACTAGCGGGGCCCTACGAGCAGTACTTC. Protein product: CASSQGLAGPYEQYF.

V gene TRBV9 combines with J gene TRBJ2-6; unclear D gene. The V gene lost 1 base and the J gene lost 0 bases, with 8 bases spanning the gap. This CDR3 has 16 residues. Germline V gene sequence: CDR1 SGDLS, CDR2 YYNGEE. CDR3 DNA sequence: TGTGCCAGCAGCGTACCTCGAGTCTCTGGGGCCAACGTCCTGACTTTC. It encodes CASSVPRVSGANVLTF. The entire variable domain, with the rest obtained from reference TRBV9 and TRBJ2-6, is as follows: DSGVTQTPKHLITATGQRVTLRCSPRSGDLSVYWYQQSLDQGLQFLIQYYNGEERAKGNILERFSAQQFPDLHSELNLSSLELGDSALYFCASSVPRVSGANVLTFGAGSRLTVL.